This TCR beta chain is from a study of T cell responses to AZD1222 COVID-19 vaccine. V lost 5 bases, J lost 9 bases, and 8 bases lay in between. The CDR3 loop spans 11 amino acids. Germline values: CDR1 SEHNR, CDR2 FQNEAQ (reference sequence). The data were produced by immunoSEQ multiplex PCR, yet TCRdb's version contains in-frame clones alone and is incomplete. Among approximately 90,000 clones listed, more than 90% were seen once. The genes are TRBV7-9 and TRBJ2-1; D gene ambiguous. The source material was peripheral blood, sampled on day 0 of AZD1222 vaccination. This TCR was recovered from an adult in good health. The CDR3 protein is CASSPRREQFF. The CDR3 DNA reads TGTGCCAGCAGCCCCCGCCGTGAGCAGTTCTTC.